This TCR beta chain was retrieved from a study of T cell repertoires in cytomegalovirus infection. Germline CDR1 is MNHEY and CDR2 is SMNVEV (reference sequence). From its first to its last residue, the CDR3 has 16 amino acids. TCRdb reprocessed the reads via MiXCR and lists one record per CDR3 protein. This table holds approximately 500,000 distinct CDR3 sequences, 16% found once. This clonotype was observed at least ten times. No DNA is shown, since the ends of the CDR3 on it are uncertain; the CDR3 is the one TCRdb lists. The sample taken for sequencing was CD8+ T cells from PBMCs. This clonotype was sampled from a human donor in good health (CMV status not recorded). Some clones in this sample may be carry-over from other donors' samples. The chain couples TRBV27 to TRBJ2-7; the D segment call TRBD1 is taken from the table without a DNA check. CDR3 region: CASSTSDREIGYEQYF.